The T cell receptor beta chain described here comes from a study of T cells in Graves' hyperthyroidism and ophthalmopathy. Stable Graves' hyperthyroidism meant no ophthalmopathy progression within 18 months. Patients showing uncontrolled infection, other autoimmune disease, pregnancy or lactation were ineligible. The CDR3 covers 15 residues. Per germline, CDR1 SGHTA and CDR2 FQGTGA. Between the trimmed V and J ends, which lost 1 base and 6 bases, there was a span of 12 bases. Researchers took RNA transcripts and amplified the TCR beta CDR3 regions from them. RT-PCR in the first round (using the HTBI primer set) targeted the TCR CDR3. TCRdb independently ran MiXCR on the multiplex PCR reads; one entry per CDR3 protein. The table includes hundreds of thousands of distinct CDR3 sequences, about a sixth detected once.

The chain recombines TRBV7-3 with TRBJ2-2; no definite D call. This sequence originates from a woman aged 25 to 39 with Graves' hyperthyroidism. The specimen sequenced was blood. The CDR3, as DNA: TGTGCCAGCAGCTTAAATGGGTCGCCGGCCGGGGAGCTGTTTTTT. Translated, it gives CASSLNGSPAGELFF.